A selection of T cell receptor beta chains follows, all from one sample in a study of blood T cell repertoires in COVID-19. TCRdb keeps only in-frame clones here, not all; method: immunoSEQ multiplex PCR. The sample carries hundreds of thousands of clones, around nine tenths recorded once. The sequencing input was peripheral blood. Receptors were obtained from a woman in her sixties or seventies with COVID-19, enrolled during active disease. The CDR3 runs from the conserved cysteine through the conserved F or W. Each record gives: clone size, CDR3 length, V gene, J gene, D gene, CDR3 protein, CDR3 DNA. A D gene is named only where the DNA matches it firmly. The size field is filled for only some rows; it gives once, few, many or a size class.

abundance: -; len: 16; v_gene: TRBV7-2; j_gene: TRBJ2-3; d_gene: -; CDR3aa: CASSQDRPSSTDTQYF; CDR3nt: TGTGCCAGCAGCCAAGACAGGCCGTCTAGCACAGATACGCAGTATTTT
abundance: -; len: 13; v_gene: TRBV2; j_gene: TRBJ2-7; d_gene: -; CDR3aa: CAIGQGKTYEQYF; CDR3nt: TGTGCCATCGGTCAGGGGAAAACCTACGAGCAGTACTTC
abundance: -; len: 12; v_gene: TRBV5-6; j_gene: TRBJ1-2; d_gene: -; CDR3aa: CASTGGWHGYTF; CDR3nt: TGTGCCAGCACCGGAGGGTGGCATGGCTACACCTTC
abundance: few; len: 19; v_gene: TRBV10-2; j_gene: TRBJ1-1; d_gene: -; CDR3aa: CASSDPHRAEGSGITEAFF; CDR3nt: TGCGCCAGCAGTGATCCACACCGGGCAGAAGGAAGCGGGATCACTGAAGCTTTCTTT
abundance: -; len: 15; v_gene: TRBV4-1; j_gene: TRBJ1-3; d_gene: TRBD1; CDR3aa: CASSPTGTGRNTIYF; CDR3nt: TGCGCCAGCAGCCCGACCGGGACAGGGAGGAACACCATATATTTT
abundance: -; len: 15; v_gene: TRBV29-1; j_gene: TRBJ1-4; d_gene: -; CDR3aa: CSIPVGGSANEKLFF; CDR3nt: TGCAGCATACCGGTTGGGGGCTCAGCTAATGAAAAACTGTTTTTT
abundance: few; len: 16; v_gene: TRBV5-1; j_gene: TRBJ2-2; d_gene: TRBD1; CDR3aa: CASSLRTGGDTGELFF; CDR3nt: TGCGCCAGCAGCTTGAGGACAGGGGGAGACACCGGGGAGCTGTTTTTT
abundance: -; len: 17; v_gene: TRBV7-2; j_gene: TRBJ2-3; d_gene: TRBD2; CDR3aa: CASSLGQRGGRTDTQYF; CDR3nt: TGTGCCAGCAGCTTAGGTCAGCGGGGGGGCCGAACAGATACGCAGTATTTT
abundance: -; len: 15; v_gene: TRBV5-5; j_gene: TRBJ1-5; d_gene: TRBD1; CDR3aa: CASSLGTGGNQPQHF; CDR3nt: TGTGCCAGCAGCTTGGGGACAGGGGGGAATCAGCCCCAGCATTTT
abundance: once; len: 11; v_gene: TRBV19; j_gene: TRBJ2-5; d_gene: -; CDR3aa: CASSSGSAQYF; CDR3nt: TGTGCCAGTAGTTCGGGATCGGCCCAGTACTTC
abundance: -; len: 14; v_gene: TRBV18; j_gene: TRBJ1-1; d_gene: -; CDR3aa: CASSPRASTEEAFF; CDR3nt: TGTGCCAGCTCACCACGGGCGTCGACAGAGGAAGCTTTCTTT
abundance: -; len: 23; v_gene: TRBV5-1; j_gene: TRBJ2-1; d_gene: TRBD2; CDR3aa: CASSLASLAGAALGLSSYNEQFF; CDR3nt: TGCGCCAGCAGCTTGGCCTCACTAGCGGGGGCCGCCCTGGGCCTGAGCTCCTACAATGAGCAGTTCTTC
abundance: few; len: 13; v_gene: TRBV2; j_gene: TRBJ1-2; d_gene: -; CDR3aa: CASSDGGSYGYTF; CDR3nt: TGTGCCAGCAGTGACGGGGGTAGCTATGGCTACACCTTC
abundance: -; len: 14; v_gene: TRBV5-6; j_gene: TRBJ2-7; d_gene: TRBD1; CDR3aa: CASSPGTGEVEQYF; CDR3nt: TGTGCCAGCAGCCCGGGGACAGGGGAAGTCGAGCAGTACTTC
abundance: -; len: 14; v_gene: TRBV30; j_gene: TRBJ1-5; d_gene: -; CDR3aa: CAWSADSSNQPQHF; CDR3nt: TGTGCCTGGAGTGCGGACAGTAGCAATCAGCCCCAGCATTTT
abundance: -; len: 15; v_gene: TRBV9; j_gene: TRBJ1-2; d_gene: TRBD1; CDR3aa: CASSPETGPTYGYTF; CDR3nt: TGTGCCAGCAGCCCTGAGACAGGGCCGACCTATGGCTACACCTTC
abundance: -; len: 14; v_gene: TRBV19; j_gene: TRBJ1-1; d_gene: TRBD1; CDR3aa: CASIRDRANTEAFF; CDR3nt: TGTGCCAGTATCAGGGACAGGGCGAACACTGAAGCTTTCTTT
abundance: -; len: 14; v_gene: TRBV21-1; j_gene: TRBJ1-6; d_gene: -; CDR3aa: CASSPGEGNSPLHF; CDR3nt: TGTGCCAGCAGCCCAGGGGAGGGGAATTCACCCCTCCACTTT
abundance: -; len: 14; v_gene: TRBV5-4; j_gene: TRBJ2-5; d_gene: -; CDR3aa: CASSFGDRQETQYF; CDR3nt: TGTGCCAGCAGCTTTGGAGACAGACAAGAGACCCAGTACTTC
abundance: -; len: 17; v_gene: TRBV7-6; j_gene: TRBJ2-2; d_gene: TRBD2; CDR3aa: CASSADPAGGRAGELFF; CDR3nt: TGTGCCAGCAGCGCCGACCCAGCGGGGGGGCGTGCCGGGGAGCTGTTTTTT